The clone carrying this T cell receptor beta chain was found many times. The antigen is not known. The CDR3 end lies 3 residues beyond the end of the read and is filled in from the germline J gene. Libraries were prepared by immunoSEQ multiplex PCR; TCRdb keeps only in-frame clonotypes and omits some of them. This sample comprises fewer than 75,000 clones, none seen once only. Trimming cost V 7 bases and J 7 bases, with 16 bases left between them. In germline, CDR1 is SGHAT, CDR2 FQNNGV. The CDR3 contains 14 residues. This entry is derived from a study of T cell clonality in common variable immunodeficiency. Study-level results: Common variable immunodeficiency TCR beta sequences reportedly had fewer deletions and N-nucleotide insertions. Links between repertoire features and CVID complications were heterogeneity-limited.

The chain joins TRBV11-2 to TRBJ2-2; possibly TRBD1 for D (6 bases). The source is a person aged 18-70 years in good health. The specimen was peripheral blood mononuclear cells. Partial CDR3 DNA: TGTGCCAGCAAAAAAGACAGGTTACACGGGGAG. It codes for CASKKDRLHGE. The whole CDR3 protein reads CASKKDRLHGELFF.